This TCR beta chain was recovered during a study of shared clonotypes between healthy human individuals. Overall study context: For every donor, three CD4 naive, three CD4 memory, two CD8 naive and one CD8 memory plates were used.

Points on this clone: What it binds is not known.

Study-wide findings and caveats: Sample collection involved blood only; tissue repertoires are likely different.

Original analysis: As immunoSEQ supplied junction-only sequences (without quality scores), filtering differed. The table came from immunoSEQ multiplex PCR; TCRdb's copy has only in-frame clones and leaves some out. V and J calls and clone size are given by that table; D and trimming were obtained from the DNA. The sample records millions of clones, 93% being singletons. The CDR3 sequence is 15 residues long. Germline loops: CDR1 SGDLS, CDR2 YYNGEE. After removal of 6 bases from V and 2 bases from J, the junction contained 7 bases not matched to a gene. Naive CD8 cells comprised CD45RO-negative, CCR7-positively selected cells, excluding terminally differentiated effector memory CD45RA+ cells.

The sequencing sample was made of naive CD8+ T cells from PBMCs. This chain links TRBV9 with TRBJ2-5; 10 bases align to TRBD2. The origin of this receptor is a man aged 18-30 years in good health. Some clones in this sample may be carry-over from other donors' samples. CDR3 protein: CASTGTSGIQETQYF. In DNA, the CDR3 is TGTGCCAGCACCGGAACTAGCGGGATTCAAGAGACCCAGTACTTC.